These 14 T cell receptor beta chains originate from one sample sequenced in a study of PD-L1 blockade in urothelial cancer. TCRdb's copy holds only in-frame clones and misses some; the assay was immunoSEQ multiplex PCR. The table shows about 86,000 clones, with 85% occurring only once. Noted time point: pretreatment peripheral blood. Sample: PBMCs, taken around atezolizumab (anti-PD-L1) treatment. These receptors originate from a man aged 60-69 years with urothelial cancer.

Remarks on this clone: Different DNA sequences within this sample yield the same CDR3. V usage is TRBV30 and J usage is TRBJ2-7; D is unclear. CDR3 length: 11 amino acids. Germline CDR1 is GTSNPN and CDR2 is SVGIG (reference sequence). V was shortened by 3 bases and J by 4 bases, with 7 bases between the two germline ends. CDR3 DNA sequence: TGTGCCTGGAGCGCCGGTTACGAGCAGTACTTC. Translated, it gives CAWSAGYEQYF.

The rearrangement links TRBV5-4 to TRBJ2-5, with 12 bases fitting TRBD2. The DNA end lines up better with TRBJ2-7; the J call may be wrong. The CDR3 runs 15 residues. From germline, CDR1 is SGHNT and CDR2 YYREEE (reference sequence). The CDR3 DNA is TGTGCCAGCAGCGAAGGGACTAGCGGGCGGGTCGAGCAGTACTTC. It translates to CASSEGTSGRVEQYF.

The CDR3 protein is CASRGPGQGAGTQYF. CDR3 nucleotide sequence: TGTGCCAGCAGGGGACCGGGACAGGGGGCCGGTACGCAGTATTTT. The gene calls are TRBV27 and TRBJ2-3, with 12 bases aligning to TRBD1. Germline V gene data show CDR1 as MNHEY and CDR2 as SMNVEV (reference sequence). The CDR3 runs to 15 residues. Trimming at V came to 6 bases and at J to 8 bases, leaving 9 bases not matched to a gene.

V and J are TRBV7-9 and TRBJ1-1, with D possibly matching TRBD1 (5 bases). The germline V gene encodes CDR1 SEHNR and CDR2 FQNEAQ (reference sequence). V lost 11 bases to trimming and J lost 4 bases, with 8 bases between them. This CDR3 contains 10 residues. CDR3 sequence: CAAGGTEAFF. The CDR3 nucleotides read TGTGCCGCCGGGGGCACTGAAGCTTTCTTT.

The CDR3 coding sequence is TGTGCCAGCTCACCGTTCCGGGACAGCTTTGGTGAGCAGTACTTC. This encodes CASSPFRDSFGEQYF. The chain joins TRBV18 to TRBJ2-7, with 7 bases lining up with TRBD1. Germline-derived CDR1 and CDR2 are KGHSH and LQKENI. The CDR3 totals 15 residues. V dropped 3 bases and J dropped 7; count of bases not matched to a gene: 12.

This chain links TRBV6-5 with TRBJ2-7; 7 positions agree with TRBD2. The J segment lost 4 bases and the V segment lost 6 bases, leaving 9 bases of the junction unmatched. The CDR3 has 14 residues. CDR1 and CDR2 from the germline V gene are MNHEY and SVGAGI. The CDR3 coding sequence is TGTGCCAGCAGGGGGACTACGTTCCCGTACGAGCAGTACTTC. This translates into CASRGTTFPYEQYF.

The chain couples TRBV7-6 to TRBJ1-1; D possibly corresponds to TRBD1 (5 bases). Germline CDR1 and CDR2: SGHVS and FNYEAQ. The V end was cut by 1 base, the J end by 1 base, with 7 bases between. This CDR3 has 14 amino acids. The CDR3 protein is CASSLEGRNTEAFF. The CDR3, as DNA: TGTGCCAGCAGCTTAGAGGGGCGGAACACTGAAGCTTTCTTT.

The J gene is TRBJ1-5, the V gene TRBV19; D ambiguous. V was cut by 1 base and J by 4 bases, with 8 bases left in between. The germline V gene has CDR1 LNHDA and CDR2 SQIVND (reference sequence). This CDR3 is built from 14 residues. The CDR3 protein is CASSIAQKNQPQHF. The CDR3 region has the DNA TGTGCCAGTAGTATAGCACAGAAAAATCAGCCCCAGCATTTT.

The chain uses TRBV5-6 and TRBJ2-7, with D uncertain. Per germline, CDR1 SGHDT and CDR2 YYEEEE. V dropped 1 base and J dropped 4 bases, with 6 bases sitting between them. This CDR3 has 12 amino acids. This CDR3 reads CASSLQWYEQYF. The CDR3 region has the DNA TGTGCCAGCAGCTTGCAGTGGTACGAGCAGTACTTC.

J is TRBJ2-3 and V is TRBV2, with TRBD1 as a possible D gene (6 bases). CDR3 length: 15 residues. Germline V lookup: CDR1 SNHLY, CDR2 FYNNEI. Between the trimmed V and J ends, which lost 4 bases and 5 bases, there was a span of 16 bases. DNA of the CDR3: TGTGCCAGCAGTGTTTTCCCAGGGGCGGAAGATACGCAGTATTTT. It specifies CASSVFPGAEDTQYF.

This CDR3 reads CASSSGTSGSKNEQYF. In DNA form, the CDR3 reads TGTGCCAGCAGCTCGGGGACTAGCGGGAGTAAGAACGAGCAGTACTTC. The rearrangement uses TRBV11-3 and TRBJ2-7; TRBD2 aligns across 14 bases. There are 16 residues in the CDR3. With 4 bases clipped from V and 5 bases from J, the junction kept 7 bases outside the gene matches. Germline assignment: CDR1 SGHNT and CDR2 YENEEA.

This clone was seen a single time. The CDR3 region is CASSVSPGRYEQYF. In DNA, the CDR3 is TGTGCCAGCAGCGTAAGTCCAGGGCGCTACGAGCAGTACTTC. The rearrangement links TRBV9 to TRBJ2-7, with D perhaps TRBD1 (5 bases). The CDR3 is made up of 14 amino acids. The germline CDR1 and CDR2 sequences are SGDLS and YYNGEE. V lost 1 base, J lost 3 bases, and 11 bases lay in between.

The V call is TRBV29-1, the J call TRBJ2-7; TRBD1 might be the D (5 bases). Germline values: CDR1 SQVTM, CDR2 ANQGSEA. The CDR3 contains 13 residues. The V gene lost 6 bases and the J gene lost 4 bases, with 16 bases spanning the gap. CDR3 amino acids: CSVLPGQGYEQYF. CDR3 sequence (DNA): TGCAGCGTACTCCCTGGGCAGGGATACGAGCAGTACTTC.

A note on this clone: Germline and junction disagree at one end, which may indicate a read error. The sample carries other DNA sequences with the same CDR3. The V gene is TRBV30, the J gene TRBJ2-7, with D perhaps TRBD1 (5 bases). This CDR3 spans 12 amino acids. The V gene's germline CDR1 is GTSNPN and CDR2 SVGIG (reference sequence). The DNA for the CDR3 is TGTGCCTGGAGTAAGGGGTCCTACGAGCAGTATTTC. It encodes CAWSKGSYEQYF.